This record looks at one TCR beta chain sequence and its context. Its matching antigen is unknown. The data derive from a study of post-analysis software for immune sequencing data. At the level of the study: Patients had relapsing-remitting, secondary progressive or progressive-relapsing multiple sclerosis; some lacked subtype.

Every TCR beta cDNA library bore unique molecular identifiers. The authors obtained roughly 500,000 cDNA molecules from approximately 1 to 10 million T cells. Using its own MiXCR run on the PCR reads, TCRdb lists one record per CDR3 protein. The table shows about 200,000 distinct CDR3 sequences, with roughly 30% occurring only once. Study-level results: Patients carried a few TRBV segments more frequently than controls did, and TRBV5-6, TRBV5-1 and TRBV20-1 were among them. Diversity measured as normalized Chao1 was significantly lower in multiple sclerosis patients than in controls. Strong co-clustering by F measure was seen for same-batch samples.

V was trimmed by 0 bases and J by 12 bases, leaving 9 bases between them. This CDR3 contains 12 residues. Sequencing was carried out using blood. The V gene is TRBV12-3 or TRBV12-4, the J gene TRBJ1-5; D is possibly TRBD1 (6 bases). This TCR was sampled from a girl aged 2 to 17 with multiple sclerosis. The CDR3 here is CASSLAQGLQHF. The CDR3 nucleotides are TGTGCCAGCAGTTTAGCACAGGGACTCCAGCATTTT.